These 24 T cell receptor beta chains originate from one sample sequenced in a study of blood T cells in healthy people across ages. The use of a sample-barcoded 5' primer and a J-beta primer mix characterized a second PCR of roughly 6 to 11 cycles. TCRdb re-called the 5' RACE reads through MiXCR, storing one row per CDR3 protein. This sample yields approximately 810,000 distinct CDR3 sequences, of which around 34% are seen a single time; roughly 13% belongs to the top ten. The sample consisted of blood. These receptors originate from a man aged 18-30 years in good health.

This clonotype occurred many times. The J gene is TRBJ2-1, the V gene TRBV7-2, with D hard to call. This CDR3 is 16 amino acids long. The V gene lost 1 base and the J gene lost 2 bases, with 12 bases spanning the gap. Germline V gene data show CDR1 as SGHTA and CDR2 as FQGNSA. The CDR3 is CASSLVAQETYNEQFF. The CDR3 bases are TGTGCCAGCAGCTTAGTTGCCCAGGAGACCTACAATGAGCAGTTCTTC.

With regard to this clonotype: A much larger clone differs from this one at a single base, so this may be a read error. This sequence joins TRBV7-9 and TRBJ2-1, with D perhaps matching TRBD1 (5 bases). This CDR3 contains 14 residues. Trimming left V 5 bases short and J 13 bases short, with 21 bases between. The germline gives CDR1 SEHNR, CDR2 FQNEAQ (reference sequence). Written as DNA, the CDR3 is TGTGCCAGCAGCCGACAGAATAGTGGAGAGACCCAGTTCTTC. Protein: CASSRQNSGETQFF.

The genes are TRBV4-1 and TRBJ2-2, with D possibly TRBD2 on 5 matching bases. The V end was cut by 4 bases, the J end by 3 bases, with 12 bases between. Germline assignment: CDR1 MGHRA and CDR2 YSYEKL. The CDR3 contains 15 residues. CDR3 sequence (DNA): TGCGCCAGCAGCCCCTATCACGGGGACACCGGGGAGCTGTTTTTT. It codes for CASSPYHGDTGELFF.

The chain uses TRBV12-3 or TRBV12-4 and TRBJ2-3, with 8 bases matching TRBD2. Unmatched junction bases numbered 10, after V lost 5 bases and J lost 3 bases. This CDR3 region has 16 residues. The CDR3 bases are TGTGCCAGCAGTCTAGGAGCGGGGGTGGCGACAGATACGCAGTATTTT. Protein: CASSLGAGVATDTQYF.

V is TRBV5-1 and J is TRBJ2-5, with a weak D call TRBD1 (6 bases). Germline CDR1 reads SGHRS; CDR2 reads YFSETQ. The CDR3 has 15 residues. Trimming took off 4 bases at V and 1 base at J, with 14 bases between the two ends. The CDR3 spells CASSRDIDRQETQYF. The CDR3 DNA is TGCGCCAGCAGCAGGGACATCGACCGCCAAGAGACCCAGTACTTC.

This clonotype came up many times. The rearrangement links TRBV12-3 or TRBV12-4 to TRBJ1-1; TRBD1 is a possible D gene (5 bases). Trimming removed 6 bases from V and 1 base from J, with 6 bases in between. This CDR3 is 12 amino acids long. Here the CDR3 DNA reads TGTGCCAGCAGGGGGACGAACACTGAAGCTTTCTTT. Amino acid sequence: CASRGTNTEAFF.

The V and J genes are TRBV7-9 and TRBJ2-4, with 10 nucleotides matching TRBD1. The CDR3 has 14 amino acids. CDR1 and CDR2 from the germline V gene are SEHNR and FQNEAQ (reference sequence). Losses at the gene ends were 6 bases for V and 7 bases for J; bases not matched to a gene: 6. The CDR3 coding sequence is TGTGCCAGCAGTATGACAGGGGGCATGAACATTCAGTACTTC. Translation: CASSMTGGMNIQYF.

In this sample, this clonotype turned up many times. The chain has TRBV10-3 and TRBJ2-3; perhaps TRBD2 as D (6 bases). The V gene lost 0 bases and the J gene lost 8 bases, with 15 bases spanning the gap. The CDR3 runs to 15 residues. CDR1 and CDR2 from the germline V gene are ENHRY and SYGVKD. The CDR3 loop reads CAISESEGTRGTQYF. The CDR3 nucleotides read TGTGCCATCAGTGAGTCGGAGGGAACTCGCGGTACGCAGTATTTT.

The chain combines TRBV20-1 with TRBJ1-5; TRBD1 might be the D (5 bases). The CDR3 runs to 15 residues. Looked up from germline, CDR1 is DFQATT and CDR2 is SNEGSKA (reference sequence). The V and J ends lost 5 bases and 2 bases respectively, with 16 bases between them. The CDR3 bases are TGCAGTGCTCCAGTCCGTGGCAGGGGCAATCAGCCCCAGCATTTT. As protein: CSAPVRGRGNQPQHF.

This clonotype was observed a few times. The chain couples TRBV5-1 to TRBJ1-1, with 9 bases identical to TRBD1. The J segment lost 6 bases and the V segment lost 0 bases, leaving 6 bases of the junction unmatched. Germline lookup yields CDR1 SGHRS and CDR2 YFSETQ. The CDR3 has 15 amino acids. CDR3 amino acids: CASSLEGQGWAEAFF. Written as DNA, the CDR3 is TGCGCCAGCAGCTTGGAGGGACAGGGATGGGCTGAAGCTTTCTTT.

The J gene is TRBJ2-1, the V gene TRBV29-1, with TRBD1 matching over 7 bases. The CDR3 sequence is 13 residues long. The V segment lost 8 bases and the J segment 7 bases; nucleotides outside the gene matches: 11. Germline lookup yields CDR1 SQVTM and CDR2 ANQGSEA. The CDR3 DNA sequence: TGCAGCACGTGGACAGGTGTGGAAAATGAGCAGTTCTTC. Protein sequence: CSTWTGVENEQFF.

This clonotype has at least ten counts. The CDR3 DNA reads TGCGCCAGCAGCCGTTCGGCGCTCGACATTCAGTACTTC. Its protein product is CASSRSALDIQYF. The V gene is TRBV4-3, the J gene TRBJ2-4; D remains unclear. Trimming removed 4 bases from V and 8 bases from J, with 12 bases in between. CDR1 LGHNA and CDR2 YSLEER come from the germline V gene. This CDR3 spans 13 amino acids.

CDR3 loop: CSAGGAGRAGSPLHF. The CDR3 DNA reads TGCAGTGCTGGAGGGGCCGGTCGGGCAGGTTCACCCCTCCACTTT. J is TRBJ1-6 and V is TRBV20-1; maybe TRBD1 (5 bases). Germline loops: CDR1 DFQATT, CDR2 SNEGSKA (reference sequence). The CDR3 has 15 residues. V was shortened by 5 bases and J by 9 bases, with 20 bases between the two germline ends.

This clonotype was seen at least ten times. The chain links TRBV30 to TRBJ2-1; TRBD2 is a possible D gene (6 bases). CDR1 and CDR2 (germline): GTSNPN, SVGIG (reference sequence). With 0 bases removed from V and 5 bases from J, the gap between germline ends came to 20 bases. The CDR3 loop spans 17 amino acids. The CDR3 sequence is CAWSVPTFSGENNEQFF. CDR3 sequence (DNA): TGTGCCTGGAGTGTACCCACATTTAGCGGTGAGAACAATGAGCAGTTCTTC.

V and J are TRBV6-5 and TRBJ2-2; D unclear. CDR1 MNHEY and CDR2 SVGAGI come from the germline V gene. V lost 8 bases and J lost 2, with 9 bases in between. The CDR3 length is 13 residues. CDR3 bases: TGTGCCAGCTCCGGCCCTAACACCGGGGAGCTGTTTTTT. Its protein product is CASSGPNTGELFF.

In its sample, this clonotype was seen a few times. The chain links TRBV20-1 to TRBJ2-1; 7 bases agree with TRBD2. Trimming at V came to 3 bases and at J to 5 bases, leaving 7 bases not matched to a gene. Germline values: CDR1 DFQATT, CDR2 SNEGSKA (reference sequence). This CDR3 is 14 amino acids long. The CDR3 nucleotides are TGCAGTGCTAGCGAGCGGGGACGCAACAATGAGCAGTTCTTC. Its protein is CSASERGRNNEQFF.

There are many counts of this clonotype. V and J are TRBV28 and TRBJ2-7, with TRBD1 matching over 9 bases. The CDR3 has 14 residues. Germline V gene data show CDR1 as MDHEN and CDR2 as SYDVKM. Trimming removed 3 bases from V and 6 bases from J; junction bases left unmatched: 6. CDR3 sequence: CASSLGTGRLEQYF. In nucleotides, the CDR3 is TGTGCCAGCAGTTTGGGGACAGGGAGGCTCGAGCAGTACTTC.

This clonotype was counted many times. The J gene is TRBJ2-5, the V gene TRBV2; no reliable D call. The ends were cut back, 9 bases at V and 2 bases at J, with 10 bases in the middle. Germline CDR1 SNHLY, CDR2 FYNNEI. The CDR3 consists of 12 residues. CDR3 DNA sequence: TGTGCCAGTATCCGGCCACAAGAGACCCAGTACTTC. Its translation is CASIRPQETQYF. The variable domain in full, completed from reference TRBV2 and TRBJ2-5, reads EPEVTQTPSHQVTQMGQEVILRCVPISNHLYFYWYRQILGQKVEFLVSFYNNEISEKSEIFDDQFSVERPDGSNFTLKIRSTKLEDSAMYFCASIRPQETQYFGPGTRLLVL.

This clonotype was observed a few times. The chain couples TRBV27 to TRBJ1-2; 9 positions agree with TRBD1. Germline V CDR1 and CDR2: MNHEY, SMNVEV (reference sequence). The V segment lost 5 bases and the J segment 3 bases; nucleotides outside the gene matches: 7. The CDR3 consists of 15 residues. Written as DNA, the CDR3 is TGTGCCAGCAGTCCCGGGACAGGGTACGACTATGGCTACACCTTC. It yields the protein CASSPGTGYDYGYTF.

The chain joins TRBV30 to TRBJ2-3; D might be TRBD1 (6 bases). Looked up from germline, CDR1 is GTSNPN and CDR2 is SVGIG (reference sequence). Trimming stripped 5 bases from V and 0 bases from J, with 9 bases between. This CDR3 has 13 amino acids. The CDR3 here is CAWGGPSTDTQYF. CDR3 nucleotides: TGTGCCTGGGGGGGCCCTAGCACAGATACGCAGTATTTT.

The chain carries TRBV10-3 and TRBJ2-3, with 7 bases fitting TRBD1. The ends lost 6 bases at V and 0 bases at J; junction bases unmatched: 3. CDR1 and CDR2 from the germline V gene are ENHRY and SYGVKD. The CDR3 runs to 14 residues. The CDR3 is CAIRPGQSTDTQYF. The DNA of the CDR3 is TGTGCCATCAGGCCGGGACAGAGCACAGATACGCAGTATTTT.

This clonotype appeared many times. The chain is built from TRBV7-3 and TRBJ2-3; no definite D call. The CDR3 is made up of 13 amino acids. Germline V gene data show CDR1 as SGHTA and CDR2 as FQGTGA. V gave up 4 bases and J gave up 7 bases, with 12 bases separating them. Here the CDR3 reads CASSSKGSNTQYF. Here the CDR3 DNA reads TGTGCCAGCAGCTCGAAGGGTTCAAATACGCAGTATTTT.

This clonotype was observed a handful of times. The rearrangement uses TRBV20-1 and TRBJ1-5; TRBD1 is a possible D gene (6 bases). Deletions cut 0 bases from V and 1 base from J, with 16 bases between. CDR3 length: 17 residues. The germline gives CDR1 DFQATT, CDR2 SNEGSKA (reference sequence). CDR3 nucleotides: TGCAGTGCTAGAGATCCCCGCGGGACAACGAGCAATCAGCCCCAGCATTTT. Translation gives CSARDPRGTTSNQPQHF.

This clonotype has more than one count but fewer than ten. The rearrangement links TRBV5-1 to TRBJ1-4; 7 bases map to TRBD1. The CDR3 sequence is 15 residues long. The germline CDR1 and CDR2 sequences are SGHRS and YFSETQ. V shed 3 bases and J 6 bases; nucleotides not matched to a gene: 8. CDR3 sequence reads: CASSWNRDSDEKLFF. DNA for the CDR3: TGCGCCAGCAGCTGGAATCGGGACAGTGATGAAAAACTGTTTTTT.